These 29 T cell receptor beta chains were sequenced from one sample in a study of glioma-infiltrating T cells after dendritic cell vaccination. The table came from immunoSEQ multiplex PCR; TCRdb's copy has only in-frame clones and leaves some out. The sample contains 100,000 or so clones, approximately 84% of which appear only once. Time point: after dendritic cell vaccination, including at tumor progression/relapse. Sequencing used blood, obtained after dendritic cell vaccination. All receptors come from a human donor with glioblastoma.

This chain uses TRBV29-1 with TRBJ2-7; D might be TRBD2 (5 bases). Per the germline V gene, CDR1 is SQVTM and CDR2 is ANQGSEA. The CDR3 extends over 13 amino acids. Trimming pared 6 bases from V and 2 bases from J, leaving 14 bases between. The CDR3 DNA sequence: TGCAGCGTCAGGACTGCGGTTCCCTACGAGCAGTACTTC. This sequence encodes CSVRTAVPYEQYF.

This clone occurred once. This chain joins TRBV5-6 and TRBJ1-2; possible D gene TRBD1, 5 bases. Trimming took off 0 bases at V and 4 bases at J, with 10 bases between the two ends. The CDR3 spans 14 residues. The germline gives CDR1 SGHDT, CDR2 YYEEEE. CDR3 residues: CASSLVDRPYGYTF. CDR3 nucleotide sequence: TGTGCCAGCAGCTTGGTCGACAGACCCTATGGCTACACCTTC.

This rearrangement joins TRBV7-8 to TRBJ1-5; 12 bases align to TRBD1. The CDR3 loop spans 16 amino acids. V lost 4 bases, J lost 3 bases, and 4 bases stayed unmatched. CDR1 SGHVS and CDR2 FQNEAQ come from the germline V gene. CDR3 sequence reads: CASSSGTGGFNQPQHF. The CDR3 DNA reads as TGTGCCAGCAGCTCCGGGACAGGGGGCTTCAATCAGCCCCAGCATTTT.

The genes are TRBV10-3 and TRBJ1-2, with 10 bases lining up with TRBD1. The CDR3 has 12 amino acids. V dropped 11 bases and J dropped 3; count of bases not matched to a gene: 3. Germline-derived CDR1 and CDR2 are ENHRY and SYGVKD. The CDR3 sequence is CAPGTGDYGYTF. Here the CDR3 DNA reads TGTGCCCCCGGGACAGGGGACTATGGCTACACCTTC.

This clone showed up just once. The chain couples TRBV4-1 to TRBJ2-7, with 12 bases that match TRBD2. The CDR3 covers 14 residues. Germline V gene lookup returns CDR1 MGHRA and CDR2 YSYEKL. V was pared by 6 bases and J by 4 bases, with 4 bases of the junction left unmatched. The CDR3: CASSRTSGRYEQYF. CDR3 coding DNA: TGCGCCAGCAGTCGTACTAGCGGGAGGTACGAGCAGTACTTC.

The CDR3 reads CASSLYRTANTGELFF. The CDR3 DNA reads as TGTGCCAGCAGTTTATACAGGACAGCGAACACCGGGGAGCTGTTTTTT. This chain joins TRBV27 and TRBJ2-2, with TRBD1 as a possible D gene (6 bases). This CDR3 is 16 amino acids long. Germline lookup yields CDR1 MNHEY and CDR2 SMNVEV (reference sequence). The V end was cut by 1 base, the J end by 0 bases, with 9 bases between.

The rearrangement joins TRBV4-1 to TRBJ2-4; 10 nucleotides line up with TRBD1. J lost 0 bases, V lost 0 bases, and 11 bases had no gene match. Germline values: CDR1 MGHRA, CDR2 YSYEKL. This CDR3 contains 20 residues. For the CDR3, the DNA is TGCGCCAGCAGCCAAGAACCGGGACAGGGGACTCATTTAGCCAAAAACATTCAGTACTTC. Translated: CASSQEPGQGTHLAKNIQYF.

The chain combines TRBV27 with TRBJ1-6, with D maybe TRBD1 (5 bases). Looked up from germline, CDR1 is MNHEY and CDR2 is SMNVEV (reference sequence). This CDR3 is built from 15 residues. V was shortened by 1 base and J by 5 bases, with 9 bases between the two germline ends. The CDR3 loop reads CASSLLQENNSPLHF. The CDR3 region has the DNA TGTGCCAGCAGTTTATTACAGGAAAATAATTCACCCCTCCACTTT.

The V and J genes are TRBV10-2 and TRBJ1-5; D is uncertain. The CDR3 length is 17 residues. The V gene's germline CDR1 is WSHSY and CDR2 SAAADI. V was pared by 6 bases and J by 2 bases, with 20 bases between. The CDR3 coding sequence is TGCGCCAGCAGCTCCCTCCCGCGGGGAATCGGCAATCAGCCCCAGCATTTT. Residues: CASSSLPRGIGNQPQHF.

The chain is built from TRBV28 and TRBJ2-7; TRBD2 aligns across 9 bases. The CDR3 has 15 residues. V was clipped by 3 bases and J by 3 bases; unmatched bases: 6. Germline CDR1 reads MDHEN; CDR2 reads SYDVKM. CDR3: CASSLLAGGLYEQYF. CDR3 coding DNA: TGTGCCAGCAGTTTGTTGGCGGGGGGGCTCTACGAGCAGTACTTC.

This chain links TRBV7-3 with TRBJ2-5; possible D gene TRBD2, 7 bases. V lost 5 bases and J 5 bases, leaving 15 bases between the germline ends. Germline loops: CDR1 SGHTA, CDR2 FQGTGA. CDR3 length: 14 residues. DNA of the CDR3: TGTGCCAGCAGCCTATCGGGGGGCGAGGAGACCCAGTACTTC. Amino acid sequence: CASSLSGGEETQYF.

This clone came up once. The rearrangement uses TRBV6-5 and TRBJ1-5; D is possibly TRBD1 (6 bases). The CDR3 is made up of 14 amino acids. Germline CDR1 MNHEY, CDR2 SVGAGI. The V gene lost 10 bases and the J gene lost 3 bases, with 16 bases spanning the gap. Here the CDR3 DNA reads TGTGCCACCAAGTTAAGGACAGCCAATCAGCCCCAGCATTTT. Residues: CATKLRTANQPQHF.

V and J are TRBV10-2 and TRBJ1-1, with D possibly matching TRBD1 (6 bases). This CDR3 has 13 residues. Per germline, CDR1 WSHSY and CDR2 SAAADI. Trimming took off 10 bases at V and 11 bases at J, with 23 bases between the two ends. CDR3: CATSGTSVFSAFF. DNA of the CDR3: TGCGCCACCTCCGGGACATCGGTTTTTAGTGCTTTCTTT.

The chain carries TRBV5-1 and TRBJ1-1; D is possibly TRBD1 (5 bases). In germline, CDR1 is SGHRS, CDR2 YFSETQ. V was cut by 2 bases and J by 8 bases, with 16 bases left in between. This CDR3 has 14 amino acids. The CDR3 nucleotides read TGCGCCAGCAGCTTCTATTCGGGGGATGGGGAAGCTTTCTTT. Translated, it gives CASSFYSGDGEAFF.

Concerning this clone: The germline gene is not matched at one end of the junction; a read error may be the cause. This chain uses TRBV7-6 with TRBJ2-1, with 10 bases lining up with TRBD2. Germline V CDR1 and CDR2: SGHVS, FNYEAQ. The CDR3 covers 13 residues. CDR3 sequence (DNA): TGTGCCAGCAGGTTAGCGGGAGGCGGTGAGCAGTTCTTC. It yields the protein CASRLAGGGEQFF.

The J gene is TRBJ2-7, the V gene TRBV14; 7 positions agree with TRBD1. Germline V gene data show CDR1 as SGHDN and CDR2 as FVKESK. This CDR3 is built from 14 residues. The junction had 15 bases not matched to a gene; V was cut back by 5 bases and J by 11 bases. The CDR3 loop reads CASSARTGGGLEYF. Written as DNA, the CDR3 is TGTGCCAGCAGCGCTCGGACAGGAGGTGGCCTAGAGTACTTC.

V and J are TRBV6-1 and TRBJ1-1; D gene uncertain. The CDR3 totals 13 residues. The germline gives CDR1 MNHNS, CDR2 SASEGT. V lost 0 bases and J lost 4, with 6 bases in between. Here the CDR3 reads CASSEATGTEAFF. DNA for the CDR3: TGTGCCAGCAGTGAAGCGACGGGCACTGAAGCTTTCTTT.

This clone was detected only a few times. CDR3 sequence reads: CASSSGLAVDTQYF. As DNA, the CDR3 is TGTGCCAGCAGCTCTGGACTAGCGGTCGATACGCAGTATTTT. The chain joins TRBV7-3 to TRBJ2-3; TRBD2 matches 10 bases. The CDR3 spans 14 residues. Germline CDR1 is SGHTA and CDR2 is FQGTGA. After removal of 4 bases from V and 6 bases from J, the junction contained 4 bases not matched to a gene.

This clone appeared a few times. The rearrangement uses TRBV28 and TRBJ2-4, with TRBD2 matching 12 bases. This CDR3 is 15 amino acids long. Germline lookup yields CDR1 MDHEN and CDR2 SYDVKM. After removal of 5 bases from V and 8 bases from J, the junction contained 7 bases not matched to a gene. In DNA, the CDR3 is TGTGCCAGCAGTGCCCCGGGACTAGCGGGCGACATTCAGTACTTC. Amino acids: CASSAPGLAGDIQYF.

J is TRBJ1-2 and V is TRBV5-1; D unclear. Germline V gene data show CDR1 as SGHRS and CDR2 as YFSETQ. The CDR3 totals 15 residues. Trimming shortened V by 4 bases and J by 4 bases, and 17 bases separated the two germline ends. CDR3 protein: CASSVEPGGPYGYTF. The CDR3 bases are TGCGCCAGCAGCGTGGAACCGGGAGGCCCCTATGGCTACACCTTC.

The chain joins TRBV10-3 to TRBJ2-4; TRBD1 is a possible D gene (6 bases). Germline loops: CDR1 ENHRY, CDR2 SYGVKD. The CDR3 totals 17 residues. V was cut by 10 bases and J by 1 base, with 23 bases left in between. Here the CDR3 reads CATKPHDDRFAKNIQYF. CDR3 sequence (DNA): TGTGCCACCAAGCCCCATGACGACAGGTTTGCCAAAAACATTCAGTACTTC.

This CDR3 is CASSFVTSGSATQYF. CDR3 DNA: TGTGCCAGCAGTTTCGTGACTAGCGGGTCCGCGACCCAGTACTTC. V and J are TRBV28 and TRBJ2-5, with 10 bases matching TRBD2. This CDR3 spans 15 amino acids. The V gene's germline CDR1 is MDHEN and CDR2 SYDVKM. V dropped 3 bases and J dropped 7; count of bases not matched to a gene: 8.

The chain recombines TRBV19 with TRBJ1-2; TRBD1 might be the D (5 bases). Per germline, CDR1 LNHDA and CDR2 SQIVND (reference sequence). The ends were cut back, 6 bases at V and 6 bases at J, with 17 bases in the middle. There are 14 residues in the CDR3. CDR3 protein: CASRASRQGNGYTF. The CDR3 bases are TGTGCCAGTAGGGCTTCGCGGCAGGGCAATGGCTACACCTTC.

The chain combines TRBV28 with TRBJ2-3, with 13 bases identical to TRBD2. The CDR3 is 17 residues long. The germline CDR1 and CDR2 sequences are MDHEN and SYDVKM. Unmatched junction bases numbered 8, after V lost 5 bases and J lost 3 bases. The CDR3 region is CASSKLAGGPLTDTQYF. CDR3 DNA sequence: TGTGCCAGCAGTAAACTAGCGGGAGGGCCTCTAACAGATACGCAGTATTTT.

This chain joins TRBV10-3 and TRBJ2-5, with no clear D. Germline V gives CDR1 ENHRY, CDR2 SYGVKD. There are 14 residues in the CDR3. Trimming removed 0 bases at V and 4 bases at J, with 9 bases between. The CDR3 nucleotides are TGTGCCATCAGTGAGTCTGGGCCCGGAGAGACCCAGTACTTC. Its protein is CAISESGPGETQYF.

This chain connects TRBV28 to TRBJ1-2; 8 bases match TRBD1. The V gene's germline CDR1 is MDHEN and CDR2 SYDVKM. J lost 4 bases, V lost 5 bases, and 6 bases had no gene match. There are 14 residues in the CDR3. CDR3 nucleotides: TGTGCCAGCAGTATTCCTGACAGGGGCTATGGCTACACCTTC. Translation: CASSIPDRGYGYTF.

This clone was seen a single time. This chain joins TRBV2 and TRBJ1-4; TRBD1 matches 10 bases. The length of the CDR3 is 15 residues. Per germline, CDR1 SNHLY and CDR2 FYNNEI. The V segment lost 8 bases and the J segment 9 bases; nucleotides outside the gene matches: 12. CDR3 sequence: CASRSAGTGVKKLFF. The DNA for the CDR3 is TGTGCCAGCCGTTCGGCGGGGACAGGGGTAAAAAAACTGTTTTTT. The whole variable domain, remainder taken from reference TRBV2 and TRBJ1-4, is EPEVTQTPSHQVTQMGQEVILRCVPISNHLYFYWYRQILGQKVEFLVSFYNNEISEKSEIFDDQFSVERPDGSNFTLKIRSTKLEDSAMYFCASRSAGTGVKKLFFGSGTQLSVL.

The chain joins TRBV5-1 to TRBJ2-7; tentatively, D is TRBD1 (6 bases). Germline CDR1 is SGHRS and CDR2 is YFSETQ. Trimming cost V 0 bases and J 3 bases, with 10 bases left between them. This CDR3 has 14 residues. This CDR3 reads CASSLGAGVYEQYF. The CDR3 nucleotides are TGCGCCAGCAGCTTGGGGGCAGGGGTCTACGAGCAGTACTTC.

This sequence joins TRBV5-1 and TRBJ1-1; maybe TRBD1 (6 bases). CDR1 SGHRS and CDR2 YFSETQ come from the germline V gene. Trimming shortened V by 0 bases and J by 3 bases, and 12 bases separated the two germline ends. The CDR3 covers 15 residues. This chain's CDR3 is CASSLENAGDTEAFF. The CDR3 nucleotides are TGCGCCAGCAGCTTGGAAAATGCAGGGGACACTGAAGCTTTCTTT.